In this sample, the clone carrying this T cell receptor beta chain turned up many times. Its antigen is undetermined. Disease duration under 2 months; hyperthyroidism patients were aged 18 to 65. This sample was included in a study of T cells in Graves' hyperthyroidism and ophthalmopathy. RNA transcripts were the template for amplifying TCR beta CDR3 regions. HTBI primers drove first-round RT-PCR of the TCR CDR3. TCRdb independently ran MiXCR on the multiplex PCR reads; one entry per CDR3 protein. The sample holds 350,000 or so distinct CDR3 sequences, 20% to 25% seen once. Study findings and constraints: Appearing also in blood were most of the thyroid clonotypes expanded above 0.001.

This CDR3 is built from 15 residues. Germline CDR1 is KGHSH and CDR2 is LQKENI. V lost 5 bases and J lost 0; bases outside the gene matches: 4. Source material: blood. V is TRBV18 and J is TRBJ1-1, with 9 positions matching TRBD1. The sequence derives from a woman in her forties or fifties with Graves' hyperthyroidism. The CDR3 protein is CASSTTGGMNTEAFF. Written as DNA, the CDR3 is TGTGCCAGCTCAACGACAGGGGGGATGAACACTGAAGCTTTCTTT.